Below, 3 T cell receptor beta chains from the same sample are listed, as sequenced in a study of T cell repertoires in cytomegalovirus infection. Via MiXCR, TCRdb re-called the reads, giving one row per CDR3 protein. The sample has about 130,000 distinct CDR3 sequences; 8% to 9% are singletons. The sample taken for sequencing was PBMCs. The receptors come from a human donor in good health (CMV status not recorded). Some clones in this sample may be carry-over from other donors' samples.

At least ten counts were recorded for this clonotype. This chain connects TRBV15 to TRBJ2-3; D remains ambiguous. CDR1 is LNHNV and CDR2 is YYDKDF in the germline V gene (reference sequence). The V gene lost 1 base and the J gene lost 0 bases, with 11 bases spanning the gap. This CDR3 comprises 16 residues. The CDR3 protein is CATSRAGQHSTDTQYF. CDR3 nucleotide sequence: TGTGCCACCAGCAGAGCAGGCCAGCACAGCACAGATACGCAGTATTTT.

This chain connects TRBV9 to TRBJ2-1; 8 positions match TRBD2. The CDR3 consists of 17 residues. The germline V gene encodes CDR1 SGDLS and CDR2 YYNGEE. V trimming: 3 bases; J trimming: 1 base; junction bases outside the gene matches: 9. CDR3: CASSEYLAGQSYNEQFF. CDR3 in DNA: TGTGCCAGCAGCGAGTACTTAGCGGGGCAATCCTACAATGAGCAGTTCTTC.

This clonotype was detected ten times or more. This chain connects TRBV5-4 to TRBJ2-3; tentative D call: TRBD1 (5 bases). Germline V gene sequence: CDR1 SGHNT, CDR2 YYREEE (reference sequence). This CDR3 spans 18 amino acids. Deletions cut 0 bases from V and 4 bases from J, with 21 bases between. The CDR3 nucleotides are TGTGCCAGCAGCTTGGAAGGTGTGGATCAGGGAAAGTCAGATACGCAGTATTTT. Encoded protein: CASSLEGVDQGKSDTQYF.